The 17 T cell receptor beta chains listed next were all sequenced from one sample in a study of metastatic and nonmetastatic thyroid tumors. Among the patients, none had received any treatment before thyroid surgery. TCRdb reassembled clones from the PCR reads with MiXCR. Of tens of thousands of clones listed, around 15% are singletons. The sequencing sample was made of blood. The receptor source for this set is a female donor with papillary thyroid cancer or a benign thyroid nodule (not recorded which). Some clones in this sample may be carry-over from other donors' samples.

This clone occurred many times. The chain links TRBV19 to TRBJ2-1, with D perhaps TRBD2 (7 bases). Germline assignment: CDR1 LNHDA and CDR2 SQIVND (reference sequence). The V gene lost 1 base and the J gene lost 8 bases, with 18 bases spanning the gap. The CDR3 runs 16 residues. The DNA of the CDR3 is TGTGCCAGTAGTATAGGAGGGGGGGGCCTTTTACATGAGCAGTTCTTC. It translates to CASSIGGGGLLHEQFF.

The chain is built from TRBV6-1 and TRBJ1-6; weak D call: TRBD1 (6 bases). Germline CDR1 and CDR2: MNHNS and SASEGT. The V end lost 4 bases, the J end lost 10 bases, and 14 bases lay between the germline ends. This CDR3 spans 14 amino acids. This CDR3 is CASSVDRLSSPLHF. In DNA form, the CDR3 reads TGTGCCAGCAGTGTAGACAGGCTGAGCTCACCCCTCCACTTT.

A word on this clone: A much bigger clone sits one base away, suggesting this may be a read error. The chain employs TRBV5-1 and TRBJ2-5; no clear D gene. This CDR3 contains 15 residues. Looked up from germline, CDR1 is SGHRS and CDR2 is YFSETQ. The V and J ends lost 2 bases and 4 bases respectively, with 15 bases between them. The CDR3 reads CASSFLGCVGETQYF. The DNA of the CDR3 is TGCGCCAGCAGCTTCCTGGGATGCGTTGGAGAGACCCAGTACTTC.

This clone occurred many times. This rearrangement joins TRBV19 to TRBJ1-5; D not certain. This CDR3 contains 13 residues. The V gene's germline CDR1 is LNHDA and CDR2 SQIVND (reference sequence). Trimming removed 6 bases from V and 2 bases from J, with 8 bases in between. CDR3 nucleotide sequence: TGTGCCAGTAGCGGCCAGCGCAATCAGCCCCAGCATTTT. Protein product: CASSGQRNQPQHF.

By frequency in the sample, this clone is medium-sized. The chain employs TRBV28 and TRBJ2-2, with TRBD1 as a possible D gene (5 bases). V dropped 5 bases and J dropped 0 bases, with 10 bases sitting between them. CDR1 MDHEN and CDR2 SYDVKM come from the germline V gene. This CDR3 contains 15 residues. CDR3 in DNA: TGTGCCAGCAGTCGTCAGGGCCCGAACACCGGGGAGCTGTTTTTT. This encodes CASSRQGPNTGELFF. Supplemented by reference TRBV28 and TRBJ2-2, the full variable domain reads DVKVTQSSRYLVKRTGEKVFLECVQDMDHENMFWYRQDPGLGLRLIYFSYDVKMKEKGDIPEGYSVSREKKERFSLILESASTNQTSMYLCASSRQGPNTGELFFGEGSRLTVL.

A note on this clone: The junction shows a germline mismatch at one end, possibly a read error. V and J are TRBV11-2 and TRBJ2-7; 11 bases line up with TRBD2. Germline V CDR1 and CDR2: SGHAT, FQNNGV. The CDR3 has 15 residues. Written as DNA, the CDR3 is TGTGCCAGCAGCTTTTCTAGCGGGGGGTCCTGCGAGCAGTACTTC. Its translation is CASSFSSGGSCEQYF.

Ten or more counts support this clone. This clone may be a read error of a much larger clone one base away. The CDR3 reads CASSFRGAHGYTF. DNA for the CDR3: TGTGCCAGCAGCTTCCGGGGGGCCCATGGCTACACCTTC. The V and J genes are TRBV7-2 and TRBJ1-2; weak D call: TRBD1 (6 bases). Trimming pared 3 bases from V and 6 bases from J, leaving 11 bases between. The length of the CDR3 is 13 residues. Germline V CDR1 and CDR2: SGHTA, FQGNSA.

By sample share, this clone is medium-sized (0.01 to 0.1%). The rearrangement uses TRBV28 and TRBJ1-2; D ambiguous. From germline, CDR1 is MDHEN and CDR2 SYDVKM. The CDR3 has 12 amino acids. V dropped 5 bases and J dropped 3 bases, with 7 bases sitting between them. The CDR3 spells CASSPSDYGYTF. CDR3 DNA sequence: TGTGCCAGCAGTCCCTCGGACTATGGCTACACCTTC.

This clone was picked up a small number of times. This CDR3 is missing its conserved last phenylalanine or tryptophan, likely due to a read error. The chain joins TRBV24-1 to TRBJ1-2; tentative D call: TRBD1 (5 bases). CDR1 KGHDR and CDR2 SFDVKD come from the germline V gene. Trimming left V 9 bases short and J 7 bases short, with 17 bases between. The CDR3 extends over 13 amino acids. CDR3 sequence reads: CATASGGDFGYTL. DNA of the CDR3: TGTGCCACCGCCAGCGGAGGGGATTTTGGCTACACCCTC.

The chain joins TRBV6-1 to TRBJ2-1, with D possibly TRBD1 on 5 matching bases. V lost 6 bases, J lost 7 bases, and 16 bases lay in between. CDR1 is MNHNS, CDR2 SASEGT, per germline. The CDR3 extends over 14 amino acids. CDR3 nucleotide sequence: TGTGCCAGCAGGGGGTATGTGGGGCGAAATGAGCAGTTCTTC. Its translation is CASRGYVGRNEQFF.

By frequency in the sample, this clone is medium-sized. This sequence joins TRBV28 and TRBJ2-2; D gene unclear. CDR1 MDHEN and CDR2 SYDVKM come from the germline V gene. Trimming took off 1 base at V and 1 base at J, with 10 bases between the two ends. This CDR3 has 16 amino acids. The chain's CDR3 is CASSLYWGVNTGELFF. The CDR3 DNA is TGTGCCAGCAGTTTATATTGGGGTGTGAACACCGGGGAGCTGTTTTTT.

This clone was recorded at least ten times. Other DNA variants within this sample encode the same CDR3. The CDR3 is CAISEQLGLAGGPGQETQYF. The CDR3 DNA follows: TGTGCCATCAGTGAACAGTTGGGACTAGCGGGGGGGCCAGGACAAGAGACCCAGTACTTC. The genes are TRBV10-3 and TRBJ2-5; the match to TRBD2 covers 16 bases. After removal of 3 bases from V and 2 bases from J, the junction contained 12 bases not matched to a gene. Germline values: CDR1 ENHRY, CDR2 SYGVKD. The CDR3 sequence is 20 residues long.

This clone appeared a few times. The chain has TRBV6-1 and TRBJ1-2; D is unclear. Germline CDR1 MNHNS, CDR2 SASEGT. CDR3 length: 15 residues. V lost 5 bases and J 4 bases, leaving 17 bases between the germline ends. The CDR3: CASSSTSLLVYGYTF. CDR3 nucleotides: TGTGCCAGCAGTTCTACTTCCCTGTTAGTCTATGGCTACACCTTC.

In this sample, this clone turned up a few times. This chain uses TRBV5-1 with TRBJ1-3; perhaps TRBD1 as D (5 bases). The germline V gene encodes CDR1 SGHRS and CDR2 YFSETQ. The CDR3 is 14 residues long. V was cut by 0 bases and J by 3 bases, with 7 bases left in between. In DNA form, the CDR3 reads TGCGCCAGCAGCTTGGTAGGGGTTGGAAACACCATATATTTT. As protein: CASSLVGVGNTIYF. The variable domain in full, completed from reference TRBV5-1 and TRBJ1-3, reads KAGVTQTPRYLIKTRGQQVTLSCSPISGHRSVSWYQQTPGQGLQFLFEYFSETQRNKGNFPGRFSGRQFSNSRSEMNVSTLELGDSALYLCASSLVGVGNTIYFGEGSWLTVV.

In its sample, this clone was seen many times. The chain carries TRBV30 and TRBJ1-4, with 7 bases aligning to TRBD1. This CDR3 is built from 13 residues. J was trimmed by 7 bases and V by 5 bases; bases with no gene match: 7. The germline CDR1 and CDR2 sequences are GTSNPN and SVGIG (reference sequence). The CDR3 spells CAWEVGGTEKLFF. The CDR3 DNA is TGTGCCTGGGAAGTAGGGGGCACTGAAAAACTGTTTTTT.

Notes on this clone: One end of the junction varies from germline; a read error may be responsible. This chain links TRBV25-1 with TRBJ1-2; D remains unclear. Germline CDR1 reads MGHDK; CDR2 reads SYGVNS. This CDR3 is built from 13 residues. CDR3 bases: TGTGCCAGCAGTCGAGGACTGAGCTATGCCTACTCCTTC. The encoded protein is CASSRGLSYAYSF.

By frequency in the sample, this clone is medium-sized (0.01 to 0.1%). Mismatch with germline at one junction end may stem from a read error. The CDR3 sequence: CASSYSHDERLSF. In nucleotides, the CDR3 is TGTGCCAGCAGTTACTCCCACGACGAGCGCCTTTCCTTC. The rearrangement uses TRBV6-2 or TRBV6-3 and TRBJ1-2, with D unresolved. Germline V gives CDR1 MNHEY, CDR2 SVGEGT. The CDR3 sequence is 13 residues long.